What follows is one TCR beta chain and its context. The antigen remains undetermined. This sample is drawn from a study of T cells in Graves' hyperthyroidism and ophthalmopathy. Study conclusions and caveats: For ophthalmopathy, model prediction preceded onset by a median about 6.4 months.

Germline V gives CDR1 MNHEY, CDR2 SVGEGT. V lost 9 bases and J 3 bases, leaving 17 bases between the germline ends. The CDR3 runs 14 residues. RNA transcripts served as the template for amplifying TCR beta CDR3 regions. When the TCR CDR3 underwent first-round RT-PCR, the HTBI primer set was used. Each CDR3 protein gets one entry after TCRdb re-called the multiplex PCR reads with MiXCR. The sample holds more than 300,000 distinct CDR3 sequences; about 15% are singletons and the top ten take around 25%. The TCR sequence derives from a woman aged 25-40 years with Graves' hyperthyroidism. What was sequenced was blood. This chain joins TRBV6-2 or TRBV6-3 and TRBJ2-5; D perhaps matches TRBD1 (6 bases). DNA of the CDR3: TGTGCCAGGATGACAGGAGAGCTTAAAGAGACCCAGTACTTC. Protein: CARMTGELKETQYF.